One and the same sample provided the 14 T cell receptor beta chains below, sequenced in a study of regulatory T cells in long-lasting Graves disease. Time point described: newly diagnosed GD, antithyroid drugs for less than 3 months. RNA isolated from PBMCs was used to make the TCR library. Construction of TCR beta libraries relied on iRepertoire HTBI primers and on Arm-PCR targeting CDR3 regions. TCRdb reanalysed the multiplex PCR reads using MiXCR and keeps one entry per CDR3 protein. This sample yields roughly 420,000 distinct CDR3 sequences, of which 12% to 15% are seen a single time; under 20% belongs to the top ten. The data also belong to a second study, concerning T cells in Graves' hyperthyroidism and ophthalmopathy.

Sequencing was performed on peripheral blood mononuclear cells (PBMCs), taken at new diagnosis, from a patient treated with antithyroid drugs. All receptors come from a woman aged 45-59 years with Graves disease.

The chain recombines TRBV30 with TRBJ2-6; D remains ambiguous. Per the germline V gene, CDR1 is GTSNPN and CDR2 is SVGIG (reference sequence). The CDR3 is 12 residues long. Trimming took 4 bases from V and 0 from J, leaving 1 base between them. Here the CDR3 reads CAWNSGANVLTF. CDR3 coding DNA: TGTGCCTGGAACTCTGGGGCCAACGTCCTGACTTTC.

This clonotype was counted ten times or more. This chain uses TRBV28 with TRBJ2-7; 12 bases map to TRBD2. Germline trimming cut 6 bases from V and 4 bases from J; bases unmatched to any gene: 4. CDR1 is MDHEN, CDR2 SYDVKM, per germline. The CDR3 extends over 14 amino acids. The CDR3 nucleotides are TGTGCCAGCAGAATGACTAGCGGGGGATACGAGCAGTACTTC. Protein: CASRMTSGGYEQYF.

This clonotype has only a few counts. The chain carries TRBV24-1 and TRBJ2-3, with unresolved D. Germline values: CDR1 KGHDR, CDR2 SFDVKD. The CDR3 contains 12 residues. Trimming removed 3 bases at V and 6 bases at J, with 6 bases between. The CDR3 coding sequence is TGTGCCACCAGTGATCACCAGGATACGCAGTATTTT. It codes for CATSDHQDTQYF.

This clonotype was found once. The V call is TRBV19, the J call TRBJ1-5; the D gene is possibly TRBD1 (5 bases). This CDR3 has 16 residues. The germline V and J ends were trimmed by 7 bases and 3 bases, with 19 bases remaining between them. From germline, CDR1 is LNHDA and CDR2 SQIVND (reference sequence). CDR3 DNA: TGTGCCAGTATGGAAGAGGGACTATCGGCCAATCAGCCCCAGCATTTT. Its translation: CASMEEGLSANQPQHF.

A single count supports this clonotype. This may come from a read error, since a much larger clone is one base off. The chain carries TRBV4-1 and TRBJ2-5, with 10 bases fitting TRBD1. This CDR3 region has 15 residues. Germline loops: CDR1 MGHRA, CDR2 YSYEKL. CDR3 amino acids: CVSSQEGQGDETQYF. In DNA form, the CDR3 reads TGCGTCAGCAGCCAAGAAGGACAGGGGGACGAGACCCAGTACTTC.

This clonotype was seen more than once but under ten times. The chain has TRBV6-2 or TRBV6-3 and TRBJ2-3; possibly TRBD2 for D (6 bases). The CDR3 is 19 residues long. In germline, CDR1 is MNHEY, CDR2 SVGEGT. V was pared by 6 bases and J by 1 base, with 26 bases between. The CDR3 nucleotides read TGTGCCAGCAGACTAGTATCGGACGGACTAAGAAGGGGCACAGATACGCAGTATTTT. Protein product: CASRLVSDGLRRGTDTQYF.

V is TRBV29-1 and J is TRBJ1-2; D gene unclear. The V gene lost 7 bases and the J gene lost 6 bases, with 15 bases spanning the gap. The CDR3 has 12 amino acids. The germline V gene encodes CDR1 SQVTM and CDR2 ANQGSEA. CDR3 coding DNA: TGCAGCGCCCGCCTCGCCCGGGATGGCTACACCTTC. This translates into CSARLARDGYTF.

This clonotype has a count of ten or more. The chain combines TRBV7-3 with TRBJ2-2, with D perhaps matching TRBD1 (6 bases). Germline CDR1 and CDR2: SGHTA and FQGTGA. The CDR3 runs to 17 residues. Trimming left V 2 bases short and J 2 bases short, with 15 bases between. The CDR3 region is CASSLSGRGQNTGELFF. CDR3 DNA: TGTGCCAGCAGCTTATCAGGCAGGGGCCAAAACACCGGGGAGCTGTTTTTT.

Note on this clonotype: A read error is possible here, since a much larger clone lies one base away. The chain links TRBV27 to TRBJ2-1; D may be TRBD1 or TRBD2 (5 bases each). V shed 0 bases and J shed 10 bases, with 10 bases lying between them. Germline CDR1 and CDR2: MNHEY and SMNVEV (reference sequence). This CDR3 comprises 13 residues. For the CDR3, the DNA is TGTGCCAGCAGTTTATCGACTTGGGGGGAGCAGTTCTTC. This codes for CASSLSTWGEQFF.

There are many counts of this clonotype. V and J are TRBV18 and TRBJ2-7; the D call may be TRBD1 or TRBD2 (5 bases each). From germline, CDR1 is KGHSH and CDR2 LQKENI. CDR3 size: 15 residues. V shed 4 bases and J shed 2 bases, with 15 bases lying between them. CDR3 nucleotide sequence: TGTGCCAGCTCACAAGGGACGTCCTTCGCCTACGAGCAGTACTTC. It translates to CASSQGTSFAYEQYF.

As concerns this clonotype: One end of the junction is discordant with germline, which a read error may explain. The chain uses TRBV5-1 and TRBJ1-4; 7 bases align to TRBD1. Germline V gene sequence: CDR1 SGHRS, CDR2 YFSETQ. This CDR3 is 15 amino acids long. The CDR3 protein is CASSLEEGASEKLSF. CDR3 sequence (DNA): TGCGCCAGCAGCTTGGAGGAGGGGGCGTCTGAAAAACTGTCTTTT.

The chain uses TRBV2 and TRBJ1-2; the D is unclear. V lost 0 bases, J lost 0 bases, and 8 bases lay in between. Per the germline V gene, CDR1 is SNHLY and CDR2 is FYNNEI. The CDR3 loop spans 15 amino acids. DNA of the CDR3: TGTGCCAGCAGTGAAGCCACTGCAACTAACTATGGCTACACCTTC. This gives the protein CASSEATATNYGYTF.

Only a few counts were recorded for this clonotype. This chain links TRBV6-1 with TRBJ2-7; D is perhaps TRBD2 (6 bases). Trimming removed 8 bases at V and 0 bases at J, with 14 bases between. CDR3 size: 14 residues. CDR1 and CDR2 (germline): MNHNS, SASEGT. The CDR3, as DNA: TGTGCCAGCCGAGGGGAGCGGGCCTCCTACGAGCAGTACTTC. Its protein is CASRGERASYEQYF.

The chain joins TRBV20-1 to TRBJ2-3; 9 bases map to TRBD2. V lost 5 bases and J lost 2; bases outside the gene matches: 5. The CDR3 runs to 14 residues. Germline V gene sequence: CDR1 DFQATT, CDR2 SNEGSKA (reference sequence). The CDR3 here is CSAPGLAPTDTQYF. In nucleotides, the CDR3 is TGCAGTGCTCCTGGACTAGCGCCCACAGATACGCAGTATTTT.